The 21 T cell receptor beta chains given below trace back to one sample, sequenced in a study of neurological immune-mediated disorders. TCRdb recomputed calls from the 5' RACE reads with MiXCR, one row per CDR3 protein. This table has under 50,000 distinct CDR3 sequences, around 10% appearing once. Specimen: CD4+ T cells from blood. These receptors came from a woman in her thirties with HTLV-1-associated myelopathy (HAM/TSP).

This clonotype came up many times. The CDR3 spells CASSRTSGGATDTQYF. The CDR3 nucleotides are TGTGCCAGCAGCAGAACTAGCGGGGGAGCCACAGATACGCAGTATTTT. The rearrangement links TRBV3-1 to TRBJ2-3, with 11 bases lining up with TRBD2. The CDR3 spans 16 residues. Per the germline V gene, CDR1 is LGHDT and CDR2 is YNNKEL (reference sequence). The trim removed 5 bases at V and 2 bases at J, leaving 6 bases unmatched.

Notes on this clonotype: This sequence may be a read error, since a much larger clone differs from it by one base. The J gene is TRBJ1-2, the V gene TRBV5-1; TRBD1 agrees at 9 bases. CDR3 size: 14 residues. The germline V gene encodes CDR1 SGHRS and CDR2 YFSETQ. The CDR3: CANSSGQGGYGYTF. For the CDR3, the DNA is TGCGCCAACAGCTCGGGACAGGGCGGGTATGGCTACACCTTC.

Many counts were recorded for this clonotype. This chain links TRBV5-1 with TRBJ1-6; possible D gene TRBD1, 6 bases. V was clipped by 4 bases and J by 8 bases, with 13 bases between them. This CDR3 region has 14 residues. In germline, CDR1 is SGHRS, CDR2 YFSETQ. The CDR3 loop is CASSADKGDSPLHF. CDR3 nucleotides: TGCGCCAGCAGCGCTGACAAGGGGGATTCACCCCTCCACTTT.

This clonotype was detected ten times or more. The V gene is TRBV20-1, the J gene TRBJ2-5, with D maybe TRBD1 (6 bases). Germline CDR1 reads DFQATT; CDR2 reads SNEGSKA (reference sequence). V lost 5 bases and J lost 5, with 15 bases in between. The CDR3 sequence is 13 residues long. CDR3 loop: CSAPGVHGETQYF. The DNA for the CDR3 is TGCAGTGCTCCAGGGGTTCACGGGGAGACCCAGTACTTC.

This clonotype was counted ten times or more. V usage is TRBV5-6 and J usage is TRBJ2-7; D ambiguous. With 4 bases removed from V and 7 bases from J, the gap between germline ends came to 9 bases. Germline V lookup: CDR1 SGHDT, CDR2 YYEEEE. The CDR3 spans 11 residues. The CDR3 DNA follows: TGTGCCAGCAGCCGTTTGGGGGAGCAGTACTTC. Its protein is CASSRLGEQYF.

This clonotype was detected many times. The chain is built from TRBV12-3 or TRBV12-4 and TRBJ1-2; 8 bases map to TRBD1. CDR3 size: 12 residues. V lost 6 bases, J lost 5 bases, and 2 bases stayed unmatched. The CDR3 region has the DNA TGTGCCAGCAGGGACAGGGCGTATGGCTACACCTTC. This sequence encodes CASRDRAYGYTF.

This clonotype appeared many times. The rearrangement joins TRBV12-3 or TRBV12-4 to TRBJ2-2; 12 nucleotides align to TRBD2. This CDR3 is 18 amino acids long. V gave up 6 bases and J gave up 4 bases; unmatched junction bases: 12. The CDR3 spells CASSPLTSGGLITGELFF. CDR3 coding DNA: TGTGCCAGCAGCCCCCTGACTAGCGGGGGTTTGATCACCGGGGAGCTGTTTTTT.

At least ten counts were recorded for this clonotype. The chain couples TRBV2 to TRBJ2-7; no definite D call. The CDR3 loop spans 11 amino acids. The V and J ends lost 4 bases and 5 bases respectively, with 6 bases between them. Germline lookup yields CDR1 SNHLY and CDR2 FYNNEI. The CDR3 loop is CASSAHNEQYF. DNA for the CDR3: TGTGCCAGCAGTGCCCATAACGAGCAGTACTTC.

This clonotype has at least ten counts. The J gene is TRBJ2-1, the V gene TRBV14, with 7 bases lining up with TRBD2. The germline V gene has CDR1 SGHDN and CDR2 FVKESK. This CDR3 is built from 15 residues. J lost 6 bases, V lost 0 bases, and 5 bases had no gene match. The DNA of the CDR3 is TGTGCCAGCAGCCAAGAGTGGGGGGGGGTCAATGAGCAGTTCTTC. Encoded protein: CASSQEWGGVNEQFF.

This chain links TRBV2 with TRBJ1-2; 7 bases agree with TRBD1. This CDR3 contains 12 residues. V shed 9 bases and J 4 bases; nucleotides not matched to a gene: 5. CDR1 SNHLY and CDR2 FYNNEI come from the germline V gene. CDR3 region: CASGDRFYGYTF. CDR3 nucleotide sequence: TGTGCCAGTGGGGACAGATTCTATGGCTACACCTTC.

This clonotype was picked up many times. This chain links TRBV5-1 with TRBJ2-7, with TRBD1 identical over 11 bases. V was pared by 3 bases and J by 3 bases, with 11 bases of the junction left unmatched. The CDR3 covers 17 residues. Germline CDR1 is SGHRS and CDR2 is YFSETQ. For the CDR3, the DNA is TGCGCCAGCAGCTGGGGAATGGGACAGGGGGACCTCTACGAGCAGTACTTC. This codes for CASSWGMGQGDLYEQYF.

The chain couples TRBV6-6 to TRBJ2-7, with a weak D call TRBD2 (7 bases). Germline V gene data show CDR1 as MNHNY and CDR2 as SVGAGI (reference sequence). This CDR3 has 15 residues. The V end lost 5 bases, the J end lost 3 bases, and 17 bases lay between the germline ends. The DNA of the CDR3 is TGTGCCAGCAGTCAAGGGGGGGGCCATGGCTACGAGCAGTACTTC. It codes for CASSQGGGHGYEQYF.

In its sample, this clonotype was seen many times. The chain uses TRBV20-1 and TRBJ1-3; D gene uncertain. Trimming took 3 bases from V and 0 from J, leaving 9 bases between them. The CDR3 covers 14 residues. The germline CDR1 and CDR2 sequences are DFQATT and SNEGSKA (reference sequence). CDR3: CSASVGSSGNTIYF. The CDR3 DNA reads TGCAGTGCTAGCGTGGGGAGCTCTGGAAACACCATATATTTT.

This clonotype was recorded many times. The CDR3 loop is CSGAIGLTDTQYF. The CDR3 DNA is TGCAGCGGGGCAATCGGACTCACAGATACGCAGTATTTT. The J gene is TRBJ2-3, the V gene TRBV29-1; D is perhaps TRBD2 (5 bases). Trimming took 7 bases from V and 2 from J, leaving 13 bases between them. Germline values: CDR1 SQVTM, CDR2 ANQGSEA. This CDR3 is built from 13 residues.

This clonotype occurred many times. This chain connects TRBV6-2 or TRBV6-3 to TRBJ1-2; a possible D gene is TRBD1 (6 bases). Germline CDR1 is MNHEY and CDR2 is SVGEGT. Trimming cost V 0 bases and J 2 bases, with 16 bases left between them. The length of the CDR3 is 17 residues. Written as DNA, the CDR3 is TGTGCCAGCAGTTACTCGGGGGGCCTTAGGAGGAACTATGGCTACACCTTC. Protein: CASSYSGGLRRNYGYTF.

This clonotype was observed many times. The gene calls are TRBV29-1 and TRBJ2-7, with D maybe TRBD2 (5 bases). The CDR3 has 13 residues. In germline, CDR1 is SQVTM, CDR2 ANQGSEA. Trimming took off 4 bases at V and 3 bases at J, with 13 bases between the two ends. The CDR3 DNA reads TGCAGCGTTGCCTGGACGGGGAACTACGAGCAGTACTTC. The encoded protein is CSVAWTGNYEQYF.

This clonotype was seen ten or more times. The chain recombines TRBV20-1 with TRBJ2-7; the match to TRBD2 covers 8 bases. The V gene end was trimmed by 6 bases and the J gene end by 2 bases; junction bases not matched to a gene: 12. Germline values: CDR1 DFQATT, CDR2 SNEGSKA (reference sequence). The length of the CDR3 is 15 residues. The CDR3 region is CSATPRGGFTYEQYF. The CDR3, as DNA: TGCAGTGCCACCCCCCGCGGGGGGTTCACCTACGAGCAGTACTTC.

This clonotype appeared many times. J is TRBJ1-1 and V is TRBV20-1; 7 bases are a match to TRBD1. This CDR3 contains 13 residues. The germline CDR1 and CDR2 sequences are DFQATT and SNEGSKA (reference sequence). J gave up 5 bases and V 3 bases, and 6 bases lay outside the gene matches. This chain's CDR3 is CSASKNRGTEAFF. DNA of the CDR3: TGCAGTGCTAGTAAGAACAGGGGTACTGAAGCTTTCTTT.

This clonotype showed up many times. The gene calls are TRBV6-5 and TRBJ2-3; TRBD1 aligns across 9 bases. The CDR3 runs 14 residues. Trimming cost V 7 bases and J 4 bases; bases outside gene matches: 6. Looked up from germline, CDR1 is MNHEY and CDR2 is SVGAGI. The CDR3 DNA reads TGTGCCAGCAAAGGACAGGGGCGGGCAGATACGCAGTATTTT. This codes for CASKGQGRADTQYF.

This clonotype was seen repeatedly, ten times or more. This chain uses TRBV5-5 with TRBJ1-3; unclear D gene. The V and J ends lost 3 bases and 0 bases respectively, with 7 bases between them. The CDR3 sequence is 14 residues long. Germline V CDR1 and CDR2: SGHKS, YYEKEE (reference sequence). CDR3 loop: CASSWTSSGNTIYF. In DNA form, the CDR3 reads TGTGCCAGCAGCTGGACGAGCTCTGGAAACACCATATATTTT.

This clonotype was observed at least ten times. V and J are TRBV7-6 and TRBJ2-6; no definite D call. The CDR3 is 13 residues long. The germline V and J ends were trimmed by 6 bases and 1 base, with 4 bases remaining between them. CDR1 is SGHVS and CDR2 is FNYEAQ in the germline V gene. CDR3 in DNA: TGTGCCAGCAGGGGGTCTGGGGCCAACGTCCTGACTTTC. Translating it yields CASRGSGANVLTF.